This T cell receptor (beta chain) was recovered during a study of chemoradiotherapy in HPV16-positive cancers. About the study: A couple of HPV16-positive patients' cells yielded candidate HPV-specific clones and common motifs.

General observations from the study: Only a couple of HPV16-positive patients supplied the functional HPV-specificity definition.

Turning to this clone: Its antigen is currently unknown.

Germline-derived CDR1 and CDR2 are KGHSH and LQKENI. This CDR3 region has 16 residues. Trimming took 3 bases from V and 5 from J; bases not matched to a gene: 8. Here immunoSEQ multiplex PCR was the method, and the copy in TCRdb shows in-frame clones only, minus some. The repertoire consists of 30,000 to 35,000 clones, with approximately 90% occurring once and the leading ten covering around 3%. Sequencing used blood, obtained from a patient who underwent chemoradiotherapy. The TCR was taken from a human donor with HPV-associated anogenital cancer. The chain recombines TRBV18 with TRBJ2-1, with 9 bases fitting TRBD2. This CDR3 reads CASSPRLAGVDNEQFF. The CDR3 DNA sequence: TGTGCCAGCTCACCCCGCTTAGCGGGAGTCGACAATGAGCAGTTCTTC.